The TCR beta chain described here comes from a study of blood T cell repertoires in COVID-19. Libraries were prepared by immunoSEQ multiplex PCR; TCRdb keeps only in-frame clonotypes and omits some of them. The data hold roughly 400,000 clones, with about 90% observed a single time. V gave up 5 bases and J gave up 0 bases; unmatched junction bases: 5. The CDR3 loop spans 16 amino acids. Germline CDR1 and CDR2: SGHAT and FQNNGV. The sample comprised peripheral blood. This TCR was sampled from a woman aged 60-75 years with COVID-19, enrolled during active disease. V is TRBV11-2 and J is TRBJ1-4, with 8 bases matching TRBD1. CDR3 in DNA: TGTGCCAGCAGCCAGGGACAGGTTGCAACTAATGAAAAACTGTTTTTT. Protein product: CASSQGQVATNEKLFF.